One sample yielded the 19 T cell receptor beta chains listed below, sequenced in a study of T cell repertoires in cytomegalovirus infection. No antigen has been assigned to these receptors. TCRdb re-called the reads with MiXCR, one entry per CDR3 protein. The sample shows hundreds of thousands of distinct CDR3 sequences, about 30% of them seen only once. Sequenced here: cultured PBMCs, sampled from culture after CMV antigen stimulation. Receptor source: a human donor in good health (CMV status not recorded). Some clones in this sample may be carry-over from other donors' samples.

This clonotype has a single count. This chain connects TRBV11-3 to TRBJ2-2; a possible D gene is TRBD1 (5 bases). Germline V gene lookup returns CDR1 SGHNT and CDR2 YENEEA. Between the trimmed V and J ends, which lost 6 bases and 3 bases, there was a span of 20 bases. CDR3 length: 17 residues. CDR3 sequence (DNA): TGTGCCAGCAGGGCCGGTGGATATGAACAGGACACCGGGGAGCTGTTTTTT. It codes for CASRAGGYEQDTGELFF.

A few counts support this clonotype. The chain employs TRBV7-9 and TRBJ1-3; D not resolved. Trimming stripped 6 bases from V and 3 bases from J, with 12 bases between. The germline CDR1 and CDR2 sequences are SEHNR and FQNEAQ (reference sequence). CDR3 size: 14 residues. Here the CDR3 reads CASSRRGGGNTIYF. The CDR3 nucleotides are TGTGCCAGCAGTCGTCGCGGAGGTGGAAACACCATATATTTT.

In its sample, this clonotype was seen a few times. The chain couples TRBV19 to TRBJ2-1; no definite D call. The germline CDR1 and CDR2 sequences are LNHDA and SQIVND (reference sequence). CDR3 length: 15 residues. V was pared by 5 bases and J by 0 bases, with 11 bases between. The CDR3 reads CASSVRPSSYNEQFF. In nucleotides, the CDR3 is TGTGCCAGTAGTGTCCGCCCGAGCTCCTACAATGAGCAGTTCTTC. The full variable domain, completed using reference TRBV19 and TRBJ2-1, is DGGITQSPKYLFRKEGQNVTLSCEQNLNHDAMYWYRQDPGQGLRLIYYSQIVNDFQKGDIAEGYSVSREKKESFPLTVTSAQKNPTAFYLCASSVRPSSYNEQFFGPGTRLTVL.

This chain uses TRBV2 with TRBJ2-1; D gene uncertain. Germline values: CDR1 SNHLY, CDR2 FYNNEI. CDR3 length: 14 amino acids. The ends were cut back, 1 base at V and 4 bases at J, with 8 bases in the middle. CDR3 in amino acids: CASSEDPRYNEQFF. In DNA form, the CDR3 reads TGTGCCAGCAGTGAAGACCCCCGGTACAATGAGCAGTTCTTC. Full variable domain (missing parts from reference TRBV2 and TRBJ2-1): EPEVTQTPSHQVTQMGQEVILRCVPISNHLYFYWYRQILGQKVEFLVSFYNNEISEKSEIFDDQFSVERPDGSNFTLKIRSTKLEDSAMYFCASSEDPRYNEQFFGPGTRLTVL.

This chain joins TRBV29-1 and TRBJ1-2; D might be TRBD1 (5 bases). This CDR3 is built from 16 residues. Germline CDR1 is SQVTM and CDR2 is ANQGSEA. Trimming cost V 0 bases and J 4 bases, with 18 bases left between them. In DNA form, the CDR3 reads TGCAGCGTTGAAGATCTACGGCAGGGCTCCATCTATGGCTACACCTTC. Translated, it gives CSVEDLRQGSIYGYTF.

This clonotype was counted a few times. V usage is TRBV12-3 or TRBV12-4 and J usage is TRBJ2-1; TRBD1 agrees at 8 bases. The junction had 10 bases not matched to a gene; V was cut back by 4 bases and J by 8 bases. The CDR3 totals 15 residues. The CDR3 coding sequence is TGTGCCAGCAGTTCTTGGACAGGGAATAACTATGAGCAGTTCTTC. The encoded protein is CASSSWTGNNYEQFF.

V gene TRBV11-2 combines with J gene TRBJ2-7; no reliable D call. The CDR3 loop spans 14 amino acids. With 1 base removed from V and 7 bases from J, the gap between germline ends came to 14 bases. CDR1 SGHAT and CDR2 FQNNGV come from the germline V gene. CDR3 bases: TGTGCCAGCAGCTTAGCCCCCTCAAACAGTGAGCAGTACTTC. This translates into CASSLAPSNSEQYF.

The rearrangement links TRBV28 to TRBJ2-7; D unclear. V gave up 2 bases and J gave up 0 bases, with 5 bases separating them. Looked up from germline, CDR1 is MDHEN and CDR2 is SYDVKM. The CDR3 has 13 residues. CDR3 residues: CASSLRISYEQYF. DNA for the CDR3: TGTGCCAGCAGTTTACGGATCTCCTACGAGCAGTACTTC.

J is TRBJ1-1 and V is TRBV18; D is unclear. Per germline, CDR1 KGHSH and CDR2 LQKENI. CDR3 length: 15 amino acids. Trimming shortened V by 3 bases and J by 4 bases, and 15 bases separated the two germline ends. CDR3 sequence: CASSPSEGWGTEAFF. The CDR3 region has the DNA TGTGCCAGCTCACCCTCCGAGGGATGGGGCACTGAAGCTTTCTTT.

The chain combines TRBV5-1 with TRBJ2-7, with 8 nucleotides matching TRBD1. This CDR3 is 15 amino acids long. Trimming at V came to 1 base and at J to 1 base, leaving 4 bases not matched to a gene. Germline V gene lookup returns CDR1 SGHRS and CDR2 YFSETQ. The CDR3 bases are TGCGCCAGCAGCTTGCAACAGGGGGATTCCTACGAGCAGTACTTC. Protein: CASSLQQGDSYEQYF.

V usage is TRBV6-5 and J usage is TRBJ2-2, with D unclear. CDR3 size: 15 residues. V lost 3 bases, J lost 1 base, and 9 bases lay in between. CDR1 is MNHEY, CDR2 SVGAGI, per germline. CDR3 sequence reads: CASSYISENTGELFF. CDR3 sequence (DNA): TGTGCCAGCAGTTATATCAGTGAGAACACCGGGGAGCTGTTTTTT.

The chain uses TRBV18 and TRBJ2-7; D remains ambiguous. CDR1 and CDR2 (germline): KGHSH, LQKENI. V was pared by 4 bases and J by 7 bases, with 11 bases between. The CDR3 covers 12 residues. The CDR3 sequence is CASSHLGREQYF. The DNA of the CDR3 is TGTGCCAGCTCACACCTGGGCAGGGAGCAGTACTTC. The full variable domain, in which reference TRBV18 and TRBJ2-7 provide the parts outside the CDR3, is NAGVMQNPRHLVRRRGQEARLRCSPMKGHSHVYWYRQLPEEGLKFMVYLQKENIIDESGMPKERFSAEFPKEGPSILRIQQVVRGDSAAYFCASSHLGREQYFGPGTRLTVT.

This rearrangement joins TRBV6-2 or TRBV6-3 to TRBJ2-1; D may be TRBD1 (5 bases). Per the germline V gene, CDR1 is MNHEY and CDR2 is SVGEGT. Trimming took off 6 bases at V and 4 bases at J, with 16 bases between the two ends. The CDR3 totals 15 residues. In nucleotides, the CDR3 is TGTGCCAGCAGCTCCCACAGGATCGGTTACAATGAGCAGTTCTTC. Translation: CASSSHRIGYNEQFF.

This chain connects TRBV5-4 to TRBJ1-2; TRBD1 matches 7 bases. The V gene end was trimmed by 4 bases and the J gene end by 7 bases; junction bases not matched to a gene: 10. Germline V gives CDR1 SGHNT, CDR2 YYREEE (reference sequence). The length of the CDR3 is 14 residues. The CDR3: CASSTRQGGRGYTF. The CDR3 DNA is TGTGCCAGCAGCACCCGACAGGGAGGACGTGGCTACACCTTC.

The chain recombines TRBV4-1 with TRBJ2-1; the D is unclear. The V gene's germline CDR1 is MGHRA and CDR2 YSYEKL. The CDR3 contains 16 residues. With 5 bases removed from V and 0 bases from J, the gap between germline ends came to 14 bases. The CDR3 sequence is CASSTRTRSSYNEQFF. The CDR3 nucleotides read TGCGCCAGCAGCACTCGGACGAGAAGCTCCTACAATGAGCAGTTCTTC.

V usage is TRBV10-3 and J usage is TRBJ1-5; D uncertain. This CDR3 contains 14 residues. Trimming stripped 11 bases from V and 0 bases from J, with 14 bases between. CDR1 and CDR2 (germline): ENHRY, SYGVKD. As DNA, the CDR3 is TGTGCCTCTTGTGCGGTTAATAGCAATCAGCCCCAGCATTTT. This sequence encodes CASCAVNSNQPQHF.

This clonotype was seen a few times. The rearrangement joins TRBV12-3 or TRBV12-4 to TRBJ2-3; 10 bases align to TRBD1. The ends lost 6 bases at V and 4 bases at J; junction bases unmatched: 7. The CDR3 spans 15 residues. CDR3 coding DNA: TGTGCCAGCAGCATCGACAGGGGGCGGGCAGATACGCAGTATTTT. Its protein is CASSIDRGRADTQYF.

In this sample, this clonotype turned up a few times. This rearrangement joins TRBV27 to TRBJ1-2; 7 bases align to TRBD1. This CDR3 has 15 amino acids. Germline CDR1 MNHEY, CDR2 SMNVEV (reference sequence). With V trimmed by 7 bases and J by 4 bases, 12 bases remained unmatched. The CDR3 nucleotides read TGTGCCAGCAAACCGGGGACAGAGGGACTCTATGGCTACACCTTC. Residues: CASKPGTEGLYGYTF.

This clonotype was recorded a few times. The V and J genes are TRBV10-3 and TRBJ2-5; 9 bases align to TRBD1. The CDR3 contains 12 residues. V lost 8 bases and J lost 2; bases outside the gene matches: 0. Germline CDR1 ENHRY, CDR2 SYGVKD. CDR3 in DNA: TGTGCCATCGGACAGGGGCAAGAGACCCAGTACTTC. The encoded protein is CAIGQGQETQYF.